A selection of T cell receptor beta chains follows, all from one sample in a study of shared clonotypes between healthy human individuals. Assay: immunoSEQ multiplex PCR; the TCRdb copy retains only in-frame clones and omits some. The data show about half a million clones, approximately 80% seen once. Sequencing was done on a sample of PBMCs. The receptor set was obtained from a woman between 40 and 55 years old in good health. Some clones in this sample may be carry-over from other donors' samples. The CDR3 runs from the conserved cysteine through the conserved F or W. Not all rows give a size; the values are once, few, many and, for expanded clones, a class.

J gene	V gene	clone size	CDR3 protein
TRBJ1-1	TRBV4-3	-	CASSQDTGRAFF
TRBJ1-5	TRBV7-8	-	CASSSLGPYLYQPQHF
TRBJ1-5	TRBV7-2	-	CASSLVGGNQPQHF
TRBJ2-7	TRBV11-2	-	CASSLEGDAFSYEQYF
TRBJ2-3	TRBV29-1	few	CSVPDRVGTDTQYF
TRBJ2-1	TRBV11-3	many	CASSGDSDSGKQFF
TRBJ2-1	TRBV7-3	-	CASSASLAGGPWVSYNEQFF
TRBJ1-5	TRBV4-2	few	CASSQDDRGNQPQHF
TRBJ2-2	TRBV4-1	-	CASSQRPGTGELFF
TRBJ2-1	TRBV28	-	CASSPLAGEQFF
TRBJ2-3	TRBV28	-	CASSLTGTSSTDTQYF
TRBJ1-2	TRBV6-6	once	CATTRGGDAGYTF
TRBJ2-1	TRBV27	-	CASRGRGSSYNEQFF
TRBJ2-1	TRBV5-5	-	CASSLAARLAGVHEQFF
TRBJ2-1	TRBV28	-	CASSPINGGNEQFF
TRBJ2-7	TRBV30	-	CAWSRTSGTYEQYF
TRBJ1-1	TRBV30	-	CAWSVVREITEAFF
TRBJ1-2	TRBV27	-	CASSPRGGLAGYTF
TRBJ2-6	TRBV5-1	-	CASSLDSGTASGANVLTF
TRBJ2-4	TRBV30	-	CAWEGEAKNIQYF
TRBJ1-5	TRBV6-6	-	CASSYVDQGDQPQHF
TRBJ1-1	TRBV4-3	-	CASSQLQLNTEAFF
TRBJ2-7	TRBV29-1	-	CSVPTSGSSYEQYF
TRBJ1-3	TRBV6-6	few	CATSPAVGNTIYF
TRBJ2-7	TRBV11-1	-	CASSRGQGNYYEQYF
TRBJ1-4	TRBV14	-	CASSLGDRRNEKLFF
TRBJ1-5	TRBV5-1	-	CASRETTGGQQPQHF
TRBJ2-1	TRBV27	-	CASSLRQEWINEQFF
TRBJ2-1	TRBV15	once	CATSRGSTSGIINEQFF
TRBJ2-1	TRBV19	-	CASSIRAGVIFDEQFF
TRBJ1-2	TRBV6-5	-	CASSYSIVSYGYTF
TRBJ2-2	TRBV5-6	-	CASSLQASSNTGELFF
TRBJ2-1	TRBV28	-	CASSLQGGDEQFF
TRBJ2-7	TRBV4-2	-	CASSQVLAGWSEQYF
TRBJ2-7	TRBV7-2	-	CASSLAGVVHEQYF
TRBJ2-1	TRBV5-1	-	CASSLALTSASYNEQFF
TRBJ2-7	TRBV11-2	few	CASSMDGEQYF
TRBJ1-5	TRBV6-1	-	CASSVGYSNQPQHF
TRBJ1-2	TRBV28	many	CASSLRLYGYTF
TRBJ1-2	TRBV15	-	CATSRGGGTSYGYTF
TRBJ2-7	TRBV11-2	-	CASSLDYSYSYEQYF
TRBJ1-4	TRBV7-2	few	CASSLPTGGNEKLFF
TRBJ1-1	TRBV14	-	CASSQELIVTEAFF
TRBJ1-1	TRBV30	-	CAWSEGTGNYGTEAFF
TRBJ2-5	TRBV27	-	CASSLSLAGKQETQYF
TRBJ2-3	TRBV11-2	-	CASSITLAGLSTDTQYF
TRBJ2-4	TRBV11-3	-	CASSSNNMDIQYF
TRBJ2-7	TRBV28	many	CASRGPGLHEQYF
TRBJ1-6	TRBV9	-	CASSVGQAGGYSPLHF
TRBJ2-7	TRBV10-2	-	CASSMTGTTNEQYF
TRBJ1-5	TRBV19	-	CAGGRTGGNQPQHF
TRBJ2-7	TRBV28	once	CASRRRQGALGEQYF
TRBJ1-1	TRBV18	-	CASSRGIRTGENTEAFF
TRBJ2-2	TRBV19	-	CASSNGLNTGELFF
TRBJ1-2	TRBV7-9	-	CASSQPGVNYGYTF
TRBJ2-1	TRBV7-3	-	CASSLPGLAGLNEQFF
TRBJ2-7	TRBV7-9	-	CASSLVVRREGRIAYEQYF